This T cell receptor beta chain is drawn from a study of T cells in Graves' hyperthyroidism and ophthalmopathy (dated by TCRdb to between 2018 and 2021). In the study overall: Peripheral blood samples were taken at initial diagnosis, before any treatment was given. In more than 5 Graves' hyperthyroidism patients, the study also compared T-cell repertoires from thyroid tissue with T-cell repertoires from blood. The paper reports TCR Vbeta CDR3 sequencing of fewer than 150 peripheral blood samples: approximately 43 ophthalmopathy, under 85 hyperthyroidism and some 17 progressor patients. Once sampling was done, hyperthyroidism patients were given methimazole at a starting dose of 30 mg daily, whereas ophthalmopathy patients were given high-dose intravenous methylprednisolone. TCR V-J signatures able to tell the groups apart were searched for in a discovery cohort of more than 90 patients, of whom roughly 42 had Graves' ophthalmopathy and about 60 had stable Graves' hyperthyroidism. Whether ophthalmopathy could be predicted prospectively was tested in an independent validation cohort made up of 18 to 20 hyperthyroidism patients plus 17 patients who later progressed to ophthalmopathy. The 100 or so discovery patients were divided at random into training and test sets in a 7:3 ratio.

The study at large found these results: No statistical method was used to fix the sample size in advance, and group allocation was not hidden from the investigators. Most expanded thyroid clonotypes (frequency above 0.001) were also detected in blood, suggesting blood repertoires may reflect thyroid immune responses. A model built on a 13 V-J signature distinguished ophthalmopathy from stable hyperthyroidism, reaching about 88% sensitivity and 81.08% specificity in cross-validation and 80%/75% in testing. In validation, progression to ophthalmopathy was predicted by the model with nearly 71% sensitivity and approximately 78% specificity, a median of about 6.4 months before onset.

The junction shows trimming of 4 bases on V and 8 bases on J, and the gene matches do not reach 6 bases of it. The CDR3 runs 14 residues from the cysteine to the phenylalanine. Only the CDR3 DNA stays, 42 bases, in frame from base 1. Via the germline V gene, CDR1 is SGDLS and CDR2 YYNGEE. This clonotype was counted ten times or more. Which antigen it targets is not known. No much larger clone is present one base from it, and per-base qualities are unavailable. A patient counted as having stable Graves' hyperthyroidism if no progression to ophthalmopathy occurred over 18 months of follow-up. The hyperthyroidism patients were between 18 and 65 years old and newly diagnosed, with a disease duration of less than 2 months. The study excluded patients with uncontrolled infections, other autoimmune diseases, pregnancy or lactation. Diagnoses were based on clinical symptoms, serum thyroxine and TRAb, thyroid ultrasound and orbital computed tomography. PBMCs were isolated from more than 8 ml of fresh peripheral blood by Ficoll-Paque density gradient centrifugation. Trizol reagent was used to extract total RNA, and RNA quality was then checked on an Agilent 2100 Bioanalyzer.

The TCR beta CDR3 regions were amplified from the RNA transcripts. The TCR CDR3 was subjected to a first round of RT-PCR using the HTBI primer set and the Qiagen OneStep RT-PCR kit. Libraries were constructed in a second round of multiplex PCR, after which size selection and purification were performed. Sequencing of the libraries was done on an Illumina HiSeq2000 using paired-end 100 bp reads. The original methods were these. SOAPnuke was used to process the raw data, with reads discarded if the reads contained adapters or uncalled bases, had a mean Phred below 15, or lacked an exact constant-primer or identifier match. COPE v1.2.5 was used to merge high-quality paired reads, and clonotypes were defined as unique nucleotide sequences. MiTCR v1.1 was used to align the clonotypes against IMGT TRBV, TRBD and TRBJ reference segments. The analysis included only V-J combinations with a frequency above 0.0001, which together covered roughly 99% of the repertoires. The TCS score was defined as the ratio of F50 (clonal expansion) to E x V (chaos), calculated using BLOSUM62-based TCRdist between CDR3 peptides within each V-J. Welch's t-statistics and random forest reduced some 510 V-J features to 13, which were used in a naive Bayes classifier (R e1071). Through fastp at Q25 and MiXCR, TCRdb rebuilt clones from the public reads, retaining in-frame beta chains. Entries that share a CDR3 protein sequence are merged under the most common genes and DNA. It is TCRdb's table, rather than the study itself, that gives the V and J calls and clone size. The sample includes about 360,000 distinct CDR3 sequences, with over 10% observed a single time. In total, the top ten clones hold 9% to 9.5% of the sample.

The sequence joins TRBV9 to TRBJ1-4, and TRBD1 matches 9 of the central bases. The clonotype was recovered from a woman younger than 30 with Graves' hyperthyroidism. The specimen sequenced was blood. For the CDR3, the sequence is CASSRDRGNEKLFF. The nucleotide sequence reads TGTGCCAGCAGCCGCGACAGGGGGAACGAAAAACTGTTTTTT.